One TCR beta chain is described in this entry. Its cognate antigen is unknown. Here immunoSEQ multiplex PCR was the method, and the copy in TCRdb shows in-frame clones only, minus some. The sample lists 360,000 or so clones, over 75% occurring once. These data come from a study of Ad26.COV2.S vaccination and SARS-CoV-2 variants. Study-level information: As a participant in COV1001, the donor was in the Ad26.COV2.S trial arm. Intramuscular Ad26.COV2.S at 5x10^10 or 1x10^11 viral particles.

Treatment reported: 15 to 20 received Ad26.COV2.S at low or high dose, single or two shots; about 5 received placebo; per-sample allocation not given. Samples came from day 63 after the first vaccine or placebo injection. Donor was an adult aged 18-55 years in Boston. Overall study findings and caveats: Non-spike TCR breadth was similar in vaccine and placebo recipients.

This sample comprised peripheral blood, obtained in a trial of Ad26.COV2.S vaccine versus placebo. This TCR derives from a person between 18 and 65 years old who received the Ad26.COV2.S COVID-19 vaccine or a placebo.

This CDR3 reads CASSYSDGPFETQYF. For the CDR3, the DNA is TGTGCCAGCAGTTACTCGGACGGGCCCTTCGAGACCCAGTACTTC. The chain has TRBV6-5 and TRBJ2-5; the D is unclear. The CDR3 contains 15 residues. V was clipped by 0 bases and J by 5 bases, with 13 bases between them. CDR1 and CDR2 (germline): MNHEY, SVGAGI.